The clone carrying this T cell receptor beta chain occurred many times. Its target is not known. This specimen comes from a study of molecular identifiers for immune sequencing clone quantification. Study at large: Five aliquots were made in replicates from the RNA of approximately 20,000 or 98,000 naive CD8 cells, and four were sequenced. Study-wide points: Jurkat TCR RNA that was spiked in from one cell was reportedly detectable among one million naive cells.

Naive CD8 T cells underwent sorting with the CD8+CD4-CCR7+CD45RA+ definition. Making the bulk TCR libraries relied on previously described methods and listed TCR primers. TCRdb reprocessed the PCR reads with MiXCR, giving one entry per CDR3 protein. The repertoire consists of 60,000 to 70,000 distinct CDR3 sequences, with 15% to 20% occurring once and the leading ten covering about 1.5%. The source of this sequence is a human donor in good health. Some libraries in this study had Jurkat cell RNA spiked in. Sequencing used naive CD8+ T cells from blood, with Jurkat cell RNA spiked in. Subset meaning: FACS-sorted CD8+CD4-CCR7+CD45RA+ naive T cells.

The CDR3 DNA sequence: TGTGCCAGCAGCGCGCCAGGTAGCAATCAGCCCCAGCATTTT. It translates to CASSAPGSNQPQHF. This rearrangement joins TRBV9 to TRBJ1-5; D gene unclear. V lost 3 bases and J 0 bases, leaving 7 bases between the germline ends. The CDR3 is made up of 14 amino acids. Germline V gene sequence: CDR1 SGDLS, CDR2 YYNGEE.